These T cell receptor beta chains were read from a single sample in a study of OX40 agonist ivuxolimab in advanced cancers. The assay was immunoSEQ multiplex PCR, and TCRdb's table has in-frame clones only and misses some. The sample carries roughly 48,000 clones, 80% to 90% recorded once. The source material was CD4+ or CD8+ T cells sorted from blood, sampled in a trial of the OX40 agonist ivuxolimab. The receptors here all came from an adult with an advanced solid tumor such as melanoma, head and neck, liver or kidney cancer. Both conserved end residues are part of each CDR3. Each record gives: D gene, J gene, clone size, V gene, CDR3 protein, CDR3 DNA. A D gene is named only where the DNA matches it firmly. A row's size may be missing; if present it is once, few, many or a size class.

d_gene: .
j_gene: TRBJ2-7
abundance: .
v_gene: TRBV19
CDR3aa: CASSISGNYEQYF
CDR3nt: TGTGCCAGTAGTATTTCAGGGAACTACGAGCAGTACTTC

d_gene: TRBD2
j_gene: TRBJ2-1
abundance: .
v_gene: TRBV5-1
CDR3aa: CASTNSRGTSIEQFF
CDR3nt: TGCGCCAGCACCAATAGTAGAGGGACTAGCATTGAGCAGTTCTTC

d_gene: .
j_gene: TRBJ1-6
abundance: .
v_gene: TRBV9
CDR3aa: CASSVGETYNSPLHF
CDR3nt: TGTGCCAGCAGCGTAGGGGAGACCTATAATTCACCCCTCCACTTT

d_gene: .
j_gene: TRBJ2-1
abundance: once
v_gene: TRBV7-9
CDR3aa: CASSMDRTAINNEQFF
CDR3nt: TGTGCCAGCAGCATGGACCGGACAGCAATCAACAATGAGCAGTTCTTC

d_gene: .
j_gene: TRBJ1-5
abundance: .
v_gene: TRBV7-6
CDR3aa: CASSLEVNQPQHF
CDR3nt: TGTGCCAGCAGCTTAGAGGTGAATCAGCCCCAGCATTTT

d_gene: .
j_gene: TRBJ1-1
abundance: few
v_gene: TRBV19
CDR3aa: CASRELGTEAFF
CDR3nt: TGTGCCAGTAGGGAGTTGGGGACTGAAGCTTTCTTT

d_gene: .
j_gene: TRBJ2-7
abundance: .
v_gene: TRBV4-2
CDR3aa: CASSFDNYEQYF
CDR3nt: TGTGCCAGCAGCTTCGACAACTACGAGCAGTACTTC

d_gene: .
j_gene: TRBJ2-5
abundance: .
v_gene: TRBV28
CDR3aa: CASSLDEQPGETQYF
CDR3nt: TGTGCCAGCAGTTTGGACGAACAACCTGGTGAGACCCAGTACTTC

d_gene: TRBD1
j_gene: TRBJ1-4
abundance: .
v_gene: TRBV30
CDR3aa: CAWKTQGGYEKLFF
CDR3nt: TGTGCCTGGAAGACACAGGGGGGGTATGAAAAACTGTTTTTT

d_gene: TRBD2
j_gene: TRBJ2-7
abundance: .
v_gene: TRBV4-2
CDR3aa: CASSQDGLAGDLSYEQYF
CDR3nt: TGTGCCAGCAGCCAAGATGGGCTAGCGGGAGACCTCTCCTACGAGCAGTACTTC

d_gene: .
j_gene: TRBJ2-1
abundance: .
v_gene: TRBV9
CDR3aa: CASSVGTLNEQFF
CDR3nt: TGTGCCAGCAGCGTAGGGACTTTGAATGAGCAGTTCTTC

d_gene: TRBD2
j_gene: TRBJ2-4
abundance: .
v_gene: TRBV19
CDR3aa: CASSILTSGGFKIENIQYF
CDR3nt: TGTGCCAGTAGTATCTTGACTAGCGGGGGCTTCAAGATTGAAAACATTCAGTACTTC

d_gene: .
j_gene: TRBJ2-5
abundance: .
v_gene: TRBV7-9
CDR3aa: CASSLGYRNQETQYF
CDR3nt: TGTGCCAGCAGCTTAGGGTATAGGAATCAAGAGACCCAGTACTTC

d_gene: .
j_gene: TRBJ1-6
abundance: .
v_gene: TRBV27
CDR3aa: CASSLGQGNSPLHF
CDR3nt: TGTGCCAGCAGTTTAGGCCAGGGAAATTCACCCCTCCACTTT

d_gene: .
j_gene: TRBJ1-3
abundance: once
v_gene: TRBV29-1
CDR3aa: CSVGGTDGNTIYF
CDR3nt: TGCAGCGTTGGCGGGACGGATGGAAACACCATATATTTT

d_gene: .
j_gene: TRBJ2-1
abundance: .
v_gene: TRBV7-9
CDR3aa: CASSLTGPLFF
CDR3nt: TGTGCCAGCAGCTTGACCGGGCCTCTGTTCTTC

d_gene: .
j_gene: TRBJ2-1
abundance: .
v_gene: TRBV19
CDR3aa: CASSIDSGGFSYNEQFF
CDR3nt: TGTGCCAGTAGTATAGATTCCGGCGGTTTCTCCTACAATGAGCAGTTCTTC

d_gene: .
j_gene: TRBJ2-7
abundance: .
v_gene: TRBV27
CDR3aa: CASSLSIGRTYEQYF
CDR3nt: TGTGCCAGCAGTTTATCGATAGGACGGACCTACGAGCAGTACTTC

d_gene: .
j_gene: TRBJ2-5
abundance: .
v_gene: TRBV15
CDR3aa: CATSRVRVQETQYF
CDR3nt: TGTGCCACCAGCAGAGTCAGAGTCCAAGAGACCCAGTACTTC

d_gene: .
j_gene: TRBJ2-5
abundance: .
v_gene: TRBV7-9
CDR3aa: CASSGNPVTQYF
CDR3nt: TGTGCCAGCAGCGGAAACCCGGTAACCCAGTACTTC

d_gene: TRBD2
j_gene: TRBJ2-4
abundance: once
v_gene: TRBV7-7
CDR3aa: CASSAGLTDIQYF
CDR3nt: TGTGCCAGCAGCGCGGGACTAACAGACATTCAGTACTTC

d_gene: TRBD2
j_gene: TRBJ2-5
abundance: .
v_gene: TRBV7-8
CDR3aa: CASSLRERGLQETQYF
CDR3nt: TGTGCCAGCAGCTTACGGGAGCGGGGGTTGCAAGAGACCCAGTACTTC

d_gene: .
j_gene: TRBJ2-1
abundance: .
v_gene: TRBV19
CDR3aa: CASNQGSEQFF
CDR3nt: TGTGCCAGTAATCAGGGTTCTGAGCAGTTCTTC

d_gene: .
j_gene: TRBJ2-2
abundance: .
v_gene: TRBV27
CDR3aa: CASSTLGVGELFF
CDR3nt: TGTGCCAGCAGTACATTGGGGGTCGGGGAGCTGTTTTTT

d_gene: .
j_gene: TRBJ1-5
abundance: .
v_gene: TRBV29-1
CDR3aa: CSVGEVGGYQPQHF
CDR3nt: TGCAGCGTTGGGGAGGTAGGCGGGTATCAGCCCCAGCATTTT

d_gene: TRBD2
j_gene: TRBJ2-2
abundance: .
v_gene: TRBV10-2
CDR3aa: CASSLGTSGLTGELFF
CDR3nt: TGCGCCAGCAGTTTAGGGACTAGCGGACTAACCGGGGAGCTGTTTTTT

d_gene: .
j_gene: TRBJ2-1
abundance: .
v_gene: TRBV27
CDR3aa: CASSLSRDNEQFF
CDR3nt: TGTGCCAGCAGTTTATCTCGGGACAATGAGCAGTTCTTC

d_gene: TRBD1
j_gene: TRBJ2-7
abundance: .
v_gene: TRBV29-1
CDR3aa: CSVGQGAYEQYF
CDR3nt: TGCAGCGTGGGACAGGGGGCCTACGAGCAGTACTTC

d_gene: TRBD2
j_gene: TRBJ2-1
abundance: once
v_gene: TRBV19
CDR3aa: CASNAGGPYNEQFF
CDR3nt: TGTGCCAGTAACGCGGGAGGGCCATACAATGAGCAGTTCTTC

d_gene: .
j_gene: TRBJ2-7
abundance: .
v_gene: TRBV19
CDR3aa: CASTPGPSGIYEQYF
CDR3nt: TGTGCCAGTACTCCCGGGCCCTCTGGGATCTACGAGCAGTACTTC

d_gene: .
j_gene: TRBJ1-4
abundance: .
v_gene: TRBV27
CDR3aa: CASSTSIRDLEKLFF
CDR3nt: TGTGCCAGCAGCACATCAATCAGGGATCTTGAAAAACTGTTTTTT

d_gene: TRBD2
j_gene: TRBJ2-7
abundance: .
v_gene: TRBV10-3
CDR3aa: CAICPSGGTSSYEQYF
CDR3nt: TGTGCCATCTGTCCTAGCGGGGGGACTTCCTCCTACGAGCAGTACTTC

d_gene: .
j_gene: TRBJ1-5
abundance: .
v_gene: TRBV9
CDR3aa: CASSVGPTGNQPQHF
CDR3nt: TGTGCCAGCAGCGTAGGCCCAACAGGAAATCAGCCCCAGCATTTT

d_gene: .
j_gene: TRBJ2-7
abundance: few
v_gene: TRBV7-9
CDR3aa: CASSSQKYEQYF
CDR3nt: TGTGCCAGCAGCTCACAGAAATACGAGCAGTACTTC

d_gene: .
j_gene: TRBJ2-4
abundance: once
v_gene: TRBV9
CDR3aa: CASSVEAWDAKNIQYF
CDR3nt: TGTGCCAGCAGCGTAGAGGCCTGGGACGCCAAAAACATTCAGTACTTC

d_gene: TRBD1
j_gene: TRBJ2-1
abundance: .
v_gene: TRBV27
CDR3aa: CASRPWGQGLNNEQFF
CDR3nt: TGTGCCAGCAGACCATGGGGACAGGGCTTAAACAATGAGCAGTTCTTC

d_gene: .
j_gene: TRBJ1-1
abundance: .
v_gene: TRBV5-8
CDR3aa: CASLRGGNTEAFF
CDR3nt: TGTGCCAGCCTCCGGGGCGGGAACACTGAAGCTTTCTTT

d_gene: .
j_gene: TRBJ1-5
abundance: .
v_gene: TRBV27
CDR3aa: CASSLSLYSNQPQHF
CDR3nt: TGTGCCAGCAGTTTATCCCTATATAGCAATCAGCCCCAGCATTTT

d_gene: .
j_gene: TRBJ2-3
abundance: .
v_gene: TRBV27
CDR3aa: CASSLSAGVADTQYF
CDR3nt: TGTGCCAGCAGTTTATCAGCCGGAGTCGCAGATACGCAGTATTTT

d_gene: .
j_gene: TRBJ2-5
abundance: .
v_gene: TRBV11-1
CDR3aa: CASSLVVAPGETQYF
CDR3nt: TGTGCCAGCAGCTTAGTCGTAGCGCCAGGGGAGACCCAGTACTTC

d_gene: .
j_gene: TRBJ1-2
abundance: .
v_gene: TRBV29-1
CDR3aa: CSARGKGDYGYTF
CDR3nt: TGCAGCGCGAGGGGAAAGGGGGACTATGGCTACACCTTC

d_gene: .
j_gene: TRBJ2-7
abundance: .
v_gene: TRBV27
CDR3aa: CASSLAGISVHEQYF
CDR3nt: TGTGCCAGCAGTTTGGCGGGGATTAGCGTCCACGAGCAGTACTTC